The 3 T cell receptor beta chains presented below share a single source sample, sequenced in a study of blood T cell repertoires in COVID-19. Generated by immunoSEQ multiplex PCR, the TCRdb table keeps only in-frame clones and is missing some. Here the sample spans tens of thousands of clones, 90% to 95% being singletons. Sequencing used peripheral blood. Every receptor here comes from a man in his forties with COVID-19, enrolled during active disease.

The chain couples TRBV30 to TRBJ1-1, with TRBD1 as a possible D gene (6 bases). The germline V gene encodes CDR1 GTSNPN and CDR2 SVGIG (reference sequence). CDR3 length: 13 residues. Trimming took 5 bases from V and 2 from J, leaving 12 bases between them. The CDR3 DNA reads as TGTGCCTGGGGTACAGGGTCAAACACTGAAGCTTTCTTT. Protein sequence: CAWGTGSNTEAFF.

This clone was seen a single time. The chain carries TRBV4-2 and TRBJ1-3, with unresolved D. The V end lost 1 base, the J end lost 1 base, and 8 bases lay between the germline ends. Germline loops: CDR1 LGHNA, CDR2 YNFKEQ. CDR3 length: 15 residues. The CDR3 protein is CASSQVGGSGNTIYF. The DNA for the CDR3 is TGTGCCAGCAGCCAAGTAGGAGGTTCTGGAAACACCATATATTTT.

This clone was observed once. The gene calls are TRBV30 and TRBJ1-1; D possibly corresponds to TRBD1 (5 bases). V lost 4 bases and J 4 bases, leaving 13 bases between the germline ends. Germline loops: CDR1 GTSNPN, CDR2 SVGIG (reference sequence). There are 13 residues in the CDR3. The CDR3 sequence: CAWTSGLSTEAFF. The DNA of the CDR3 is TGTGCCTGGACCTCAGGGTTAAGCACTGAAGCTTTCTTT.